This T cell receptor beta chain stems from a study of cytomegalovirus exposure and HLA in healthy donors. Study in general: The roughly 100 million unique TCR beta sequences, from about 170 million T cells, were found by an earlier analysis. Study-level findings and limits: Indistinguishability led to the exclusion of some V segments, TRBV6-2 and TRBV6-3 included. Analyses of presence and absence presupposed an approximately uniform sequencing depth across donors.

Concerning this clone: Its cognate antigen is unknown.

CDR3 length equals 12 residues. Trimming stripped 3 bases from V and 7 bases from J, with 10 bases between. Germline V CDR1 and CDR2: SGHDT, YYEEEE. In the PCR, 60 Vbeta and 13 Jbeta primers were used. In the authors' methods: Later, an analysis found 65 million to 85 million unique TCR beta chains, and 8.5 million to 12 million of these were shared. Repertoires were generated with immunoSEQ multiplex PCR, while TCRdb's copy carries only in-frame clones and drops some. V and J calls and clone size are those listed in that table; D and trimming were worked out from the DNA. The sample holds about 150,000 clones, around four fifths seen once.

The chain carries TRBV5-6 and TRBJ1-2, with D unresolved. This receptor was taken from a boy between 2 and 15 years old in good health and CMV-seronegative. What was sequenced was PBMCs. The CDR3 loop is CASSWTGGGYTF. DNA for the CDR3: TGTGCCAGCAGCTGGACGGGAGGTGGCTACACCTTC.